The 7 T cell receptor beta chains presented below share a single source sample, sequenced in a study of control samples from healthy donors and cancer patients. Data came from immunoSEQ multiplex PCR; TCRdb stores just in-frame clones and leaves some out. The data hold some 110,000 clones, with more than 75% observed a single time. The specimen sequenced was blood. The receptor source for this set is a woman in her 70s in good health.

Points on this clone: Other DNA sequences in this sample translate to the same CDR3. This rearrangement joins TRBV5-1 to TRBJ2-5; D is unclear. The CDR3 contains 13 residues. The germline gives CDR1 SGHRS, CDR2 YFSETQ. Trimming shortened V by 0 bases and J by 2 bases, and 5 bases separated the two germline ends. CDR3 nucleotides: TGCGCCAGCAGCTTGGGTCAGCAAGAGACCCAGTACTTC. It yields the protein CASSLGQQETQYF.

CDR3 nucleotides: TGTGCCAGCAGCTTGGGAGACAGGGCGGGGCAGCCCCAGCATTTT. Its translation is CASSLGDRAGQPQHF. This chain connects TRBV5-6 to TRBJ1-5; 7 nucleotides match TRBD1. The germline V gene encodes CDR1 SGHDT and CDR2 YYEEEE. The junction had 7 bases not matched to a gene; V was cut back by 0 bases and J by 7 bases. This CDR3 is built from 15 residues.

The V call is TRBV9, the J call TRBJ1-2; no clear D. Between the trimmed V and J ends, which lost 4 bases and 4 bases, there was a span of 8 bases. This CDR3 comprises 12 residues. Germline CDR1 SGDLS, CDR2 YYNGEE. CDR3 coding DNA: TGTGCCAGCAGCCTCGACCTCTATGGCTACACCTTC. As protein: CASSLDLYGYTF. Drawing the rest from reference TRBV9 and TRBJ1-2, the complete variable domain is DSGVTQTPKHLITATGQRVTLRCSPRSGDLSVYWYQQSLDQGLQFLIQYYNGEERAKGNILERFSAQQFPDLHSELNLSSLELGDSALYFCASSLDLYGYTFGSGTRLTVV.

The CDR3 DNA sequence: TGTGCTAGTGGTTTTGGGACAGGGTTCCACGAGCAGTACTTC. It encodes CASGFGTGFHEQYF. The chain couples TRBV12-5 to TRBJ2-7; the match to TRBD1 covers 9 bases. The ends lost 3 bases at V and 5 bases at J; junction bases unmatched: 5. Germline CDR1 is LGHNT and CDR2 is FRNRAP. This CDR3 is built from 14 residues.

This clone appeared once. The chain combines TRBV24-1 with TRBJ2-3; D may match TRBD1 or TRBD2 (6 bases each). Germline V gene sequence: CDR1 KGHDR, CDR2 SFDVKD. CDR3 length: 23 residues. V was clipped by 0 bases and J by 1 base, with 31 bases between them. The CDR3 is CATSDLFRSAGGINRERTDTQYF. The DNA of the CDR3 is TGTGCCACCAGTGATTTGTTTAGGTCGGCCGGCGGGATAAACAGGGAACGCACAGATACGCAGTATTTT.

V is TRBV5-1 and J is TRBJ2-3; D is unclear. The V end lost 0 bases, the J end lost 2 bases, and 7 bases lay between the germline ends. CDR3 length equals 14 residues. Germline V gene lookup returns CDR1 SGHRS and CDR2 YFSETQ. The DNA of the CDR3 is TGCGCCAGCAGCTTGGTTCCCTTCACAGATACGCAGTATTTT. Residues: CASSLVPFTDTQYF. The full variable domain, completed using reference TRBV5-1 and TRBJ2-3, is KAGVTQTPRYLIKTRGQQVTLSCSPISGHRSVSWYQQTPGQGLQFLFEYFSETQRNKGNFPGRFSGRQFSNSRSEMNVSTLELGDSALYLCASSLVPFTDTQYFGPGTRLTVL.

V and J are TRBV5-1 and TRBJ2-2; the D gene is possibly TRBD1 (7 bases). This CDR3 has 15 amino acids. Trimming took 3 bases from V and 1 from J, leaving 10 bases between them. Germline V CDR1 and CDR2: SGHRS, YFSETQ. The CDR3 DNA follows: TGCGCCAGCAGCTGGGGGGACAGGAACACCGGGGAGCTGTTTTTT. Encoded protein: CASSWGDRNTGELFF.